This is a list of T cell receptor beta chains from one sample in a study of molecular identifiers for immune sequencing clone quantification. From the PCR reads, TCRdb called clonotypes with MiXCR, one entry per CDR3 protein. The table has about 640,000 distinct CDR3 sequences, just under 20% seen once; the top ten hold around 0.86%. Specimen: naive CD8+ T cells from blood, with Jurkat cell RNA spiked in. The origin of the receptors is a human donor in good health. Some libraries in this study had Jurkat cell RNA spiked in. Each CDR3 is given with its conserved first and last residue. A D gene is named only where the DNA matches it firmly. Size values are once, few and many counts, or a class for expanded clones, and some rows have none.

17,NA,TRBV7-2,many,TRBJ2-4,TGTGCCAGCAGCTTAGGGAGGGGCCGGACGGCCAAAAACATTCAGTACTTC,CASSLGRGRTAKNIQYF
15,NA,TRBV4-3,few,TRBJ1-2,TGCGCCAGCAGCCAATCCGCGGGGTTCCTCTATGGCTACACCTTC,CASSQSAGFLYGYTF
15,TRBD2,TRBV29-1,many,TRBJ2-3,TGCAGCGTTGTGGGTAGCGGGAGGTCGACAGATACGCAGTATTTT,CSVVGSGRSTDTQYF
16,TRBD2,TRBV12-3/TRBV12-4,many,TRBJ2-5,TGTGCCAGCAGTAGGACTAGCGGGGGCCCTCAAGAGACCCAGTACTTC,CASSRTSGGPQETQYF
14,NA,TRBV19,few,TRBJ1-1,TGTGCCAGCCTAGACTGGTTTAACGACACTGAAGCTTTCTTT,CASLDWFNDTEAFF
13,NA,TRBV20-1,many,TRBJ2-7,TGCAGTGCTAGAGACGAGGGGATCTACGAGCAGTACTTC,CSARDEGIYEQYF
15,TRBD2,TRBV7-2,many,TRBJ2-5,TGTGCCAGCAGCATGGGACTAGCGGGGCAAGAGACCCAGTACTTC,CASSMGLAGQETQYF
14,NA,TRBV5-6,many,TRBJ2-7,TGTGCCAGCAGCTTGGAGTTCGGGTACTACGAGCAGTACTTC,CASSLEFGYYEQYF
14,TRBD2,TRBV5-4,many,TRBJ2-7,TGTGCCAGCAGCACCGGGACTAGCCTCTACGAGCAGTACTTC,CASSTGTSLYEQYF
16,TRBD1,TRBV19,many,TRBJ2-1,TGTGCCAGTAGTATTGGACAGGATCCGGGATACAATGAGCAGTTCTTC,CASSIGQDPGYNEQFF
17,NA,TRBV3-1,many,TRBJ1-3,TGTGCCAGCAGACATACCCGCGGGGGCAGCTCTGGAAACACCATATATTTT,CASRHTRGGSSGNTIYF
15,NA,TRBV7-9,NA,TRBJ1-5,TGTGCCAGCAGCTTTGGGGCTGGAGGCAATCAGCCCCAGCATTTT,CASSFGAGGNQPQHF
14,NA,TRBV24-1,NA,TRBJ2-2,TGTGCCACCAGTTCAGCAGCGAACACCGGGGAGCTGTTTTTT,CATSSAANTGELFF
15,TRBD2,TRBV14,NA,TRBJ2-7,TGTGCCAGCAGCTATATGTCGGGGGGGAACTACGAGCAGTACTTC,CASSYMSGGNYEQYF
17,NA,TRBV24-1,once,TRBJ2-2,TGTGCCACCAGTGGCCCCGCGGAGGGGCCTCACACCGGGGAGCTGTTTTTT,CATSGPAEGPHTGELFF
15,TRBD2,TRBV4-1,NA,TRBJ2-7,TGCGCCAGCAGCCATGCCCTAGCGGGAGAGTACGAGCAGTACTTC,CASSHALAGEYEQYF
14,NA,TRBV6-5,NA,TRBJ1-6,TGTGCCAGCAATTACCTGGGAATGGGTTCACCCCTCCACTTT,CASNYLGMGSPLHF
17,TRBD2,TRBV6-5,few,TRBJ2-2,TGTGCCAGCAGTCTCTGGTCGGGGGGGGGGAACACCGGGGAGCTGTTTTTT,CASSLWSGGGNTGELFF
17,NA,TRBV27,NA,TRBJ2-1,TGTGCCAGCAGTTTAGTGGGTAGACTAGACCCCTACAATGAGCAGTTCTTC,CASSLVGRLDPYNEQFF
16,TRBD2,TRBV29-1,few,TRBJ2-4,TGCAGCGTTCGAGGGACTAGCGGGAGGACCAAAAACATTCAGTACTTC,CSVRGTSGRTKNIQYF
15,NA,TRBV9,many,TRBJ1-1,TGTGCCAGCAGCGTAGCTGCCAGCCCGAACACTGAAGCTTTCTTT,CASSVAASPNTEAFF
12,TRBD1,TRBV19,NA,TRBJ2-7,TGTGCCAGTAAAGGGACAGGCGGCGAGCAGTACTTC,CASKGTGGEQYF
15,NA,TRBV6-1,many,TRBJ1-5,TGTGCCAGCAGTGAAGGCGGACGGATGGGTCAGCCCCAGCATTTT,CASSEGGRMGQPQHF
14,NA,TRBV19,once,TRBJ1-2,TGTGCCACGGAGGACGGGGGGCGCGATTATGGCTACACCTTC,CATEDGGRDYGYTF
12,NA,TRBV12-3/TRBV12-4,many,TRBJ1-2,TGTGCCAGCAGTTTACCCAGTTACGGCTACACCTTC,CASSLPSYGYTF
18,TRBD1,TRBV6-2/TRBV6-3,many,TRBJ2-6,TGTGCCAGCAGGGAAACAGGGGACACGATCTCTGGGGCCAACGTCCTGACTTTC,CASRETGDTISGANVLTF
17,NA,TRBV7-9,many,TRBJ2-2,TGTGCCAGCAGCTCCCCTGGGGGAGGAATAAACACCGGGGAGCTGTTTTTT,CASSSPGGGINTGELFF
15,TRBD2,TRBV27,many,TRBJ2-1,TGTGCCAGCAGTTTATCGACTAGCGGGTACAATGAGCAGTTCTTC,CASSLSTSGYNEQFF
18,NA,TRBV5-8,few,TRBJ2-3,TGTGCCAGCAGCTTGGCCGGGGTGGGGGCCGGTTACACAGATACGCAGTATTTT,CASSLAGVGAGYTDTQYF
12,NA,TRBV11-3,many,TRBJ2-1,TGTGCCAGCAGCACTAGCTCTGGTGAGCAGTTCTTC,CASSTSSGEQFF
15,TRBD1,TRBV5-4,NA,TRBJ2-1,TGTGCCAGCAGCTTTGAGGGACAGGAAGGCGATGAGCAGTTCTTC,CASSFEGQEGDEQFF
16,TRBD2,TRBV27,many,TRBJ2-7,TGTGCCAGCAGTTTAGTAGGCCCTAGCGGGAACTACGAGCAGTACTTC,CASSLVGPSGNYEQYF
14,NA,TRBV7-6,many,TRBJ1-1,TGTGCCAGCAGCTTAGACCTGGGGGCGGCTGAAGCTTTCTTT,CASSLDLGAAEAFF
14,TRBD1,TRBV4-1,many,TRBJ1-1,TGCGCCAGCAGCCAATTAACCGGGACAGCTGAAGCTTTCTTT,CASSQLTGTAEAFF
14,TRBD2,TRBV6-5,many,TRBJ2-7,TGTGCCAGCAGTTACTGGGGAGGGGCCTACGAGCAGTACTTC,CASSYWGGAYEQYF
14,TRBD2,TRBV7-2,few,TRBJ2-1,TGTGCCAGCAGCTTTATAGGGGCGGGGGGTGAGCAGTTCTTC,CASSFIGAGGEQFF
19,TRBD2,TRBV6-2/TRBV6-3,many,TRBJ2-3,TGTGCCAGCAGTTACTCGTCACTAGCGGGCGCCGACCACACAGATACGCAGTATTTT,CASSYSSLAGADHTDTQYF
12,NA,TRBV12-3/TRBV12-4,NA,TRBJ2-1,TGTGCCAGCAGAACAGGGAGTTGGGAGCAGTTCTTC,CASRTGSWEQFF
17,NA,TRBV4-1,NA,TRBJ2-5,TGCGCCAGCAGGCAAGAGGGGGGAGCGGGGTTCCAAGAGACCCAGTACTTC,CASRQEGGAGFQETQYF
14,TRBD1,TRBV9,many,TRBJ1-1,TGTGCCAGCAGCCCCAGTGGGACAGGCACTGAAGCTTTCTTT,CASSPSGTGTEAFF
12,TRBD2,TRBV12-5,NA,TRBJ2-7,TGTGCTAGTGGGCGGGGGGATTACGAGCAGTACTTC,CASGRGDYEQYF
15,TRBD2,TRBV13,NA,TRBJ2-3,TGTGCCAGCAGCCCCAGGCTAGCGGGCGCAGATACGCAGTATTTT,CASSPRLAGADTQYF
16,NA,TRBV11-2,NA,TRBJ2-1,TGTGCCAGCAGCTTATGGAGGGGTAGCTCCTACAATGAGCAGTTCTTC,CASSLWRGSSYNEQFF
12,NA,TRBV4-1,many,TRBJ2-5,TGCGCCAGCAGCCACCCCGGCGAGACCCAGTACTTC,CASSHPGETQYF
14,TRBD1,TRBV6-2/TRBV6-3,many,TRBJ2-5,TGTGCCAGCAGTGAACAGGGGTTTCGAGAGACCCAGTACTTC,CASSEQGFRETQYF
16,NA,TRBV29-1,NA,TRBJ2-3,TGCGGCGTTGTCCGAGGGGGGAATTCCGCCACAGATACGCAGTATTTT,CGVVRGGNSATDTQYF